This TCR beta chain derives from a study of blood T cell repertoires in COVID-19. Germline loops: CDR1 MNHEY, CDR2 SVGEGT. The length of the CDR3 is 12 residues. The V end lost 0 bases, the J end lost 10 bases, and 9 bases lay between the germline ends. TCRdb keeps only in-frame clones here, not all; method: immunoSEQ multiplex PCR. Seen here are more than 300,000 clones, 88% observed once, and the top ten hold 7% to 8%. Material: peripheral blood. The clonotype comes from a woman in her sixties or seventies with COVID-19, enrolled during active disease. The V gene is TRBV6-2 or TRBV6-3, the J gene TRBJ1-1; perhaps TRBD1 as D (6 bases). The CDR3 loop reads CASSYSQGRAFF. The CDR3 DNA sequence: TGTGCCAGCAGTTACTCACAGGGTCGAGCTTTCTTT.